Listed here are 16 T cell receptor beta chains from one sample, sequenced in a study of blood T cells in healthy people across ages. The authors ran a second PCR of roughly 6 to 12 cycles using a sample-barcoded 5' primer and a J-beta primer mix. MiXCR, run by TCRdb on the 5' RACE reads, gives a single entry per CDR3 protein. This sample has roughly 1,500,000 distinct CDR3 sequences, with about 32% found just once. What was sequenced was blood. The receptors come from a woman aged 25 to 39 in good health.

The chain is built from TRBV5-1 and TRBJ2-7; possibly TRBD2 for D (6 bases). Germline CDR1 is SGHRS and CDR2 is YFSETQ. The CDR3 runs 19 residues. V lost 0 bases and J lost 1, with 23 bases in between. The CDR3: CASSLGGGWGSVRSYEQYF. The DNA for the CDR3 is TGCGCCAGCAGCTTGGGCGGAGGGTGGGGTTCTGTAAGATCCTACGAGCAGTACTTC.

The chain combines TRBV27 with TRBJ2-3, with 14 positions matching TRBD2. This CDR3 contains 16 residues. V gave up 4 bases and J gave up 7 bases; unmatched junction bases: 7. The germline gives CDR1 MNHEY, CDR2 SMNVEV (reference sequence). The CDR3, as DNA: TGTGCCAGCAGTTCAGGGACTAGCGGGAGAACAAATACGCAGTATTTT. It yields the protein CASSSGTSGRTNTQYF.

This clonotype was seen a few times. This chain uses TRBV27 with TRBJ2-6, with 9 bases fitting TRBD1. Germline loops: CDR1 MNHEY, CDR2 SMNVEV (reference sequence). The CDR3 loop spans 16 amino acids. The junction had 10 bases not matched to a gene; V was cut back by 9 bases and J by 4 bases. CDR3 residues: CASKNRGRLGANVLTF. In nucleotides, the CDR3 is TGTGCCAGTAAGAACAGGGGGCGCTTGGGGGCCAACGTCCTGACTTTC. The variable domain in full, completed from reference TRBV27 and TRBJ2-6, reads EAQVTQNPRYLITVTGKKLTVTCSQNMNHEYMSWYRQDPGLGLRQIYYSMNVEVTDKGDVPEGYKVSRKEKRNFPLILESPSPNQTSLYFCASKNRGRLGANVLTFGAGSRLTVL.

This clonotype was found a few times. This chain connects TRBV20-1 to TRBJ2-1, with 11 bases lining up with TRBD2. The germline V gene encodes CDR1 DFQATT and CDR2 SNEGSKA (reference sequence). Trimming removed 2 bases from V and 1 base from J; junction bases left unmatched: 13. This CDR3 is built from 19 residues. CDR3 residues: CSARIGVAGGIGSYNEQFF. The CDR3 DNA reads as TGCAGTGCTAGAATAGGAGTAGCGGGAGGGATAGGGTCCTACAATGAGCAGTTCTTC.

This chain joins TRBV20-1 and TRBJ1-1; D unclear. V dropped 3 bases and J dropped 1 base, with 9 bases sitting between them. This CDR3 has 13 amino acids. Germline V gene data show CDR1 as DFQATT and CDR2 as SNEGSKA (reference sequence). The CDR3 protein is CSASRLENTEAFF. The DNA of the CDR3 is TGCAGTGCTAGTCGGTTGGAGAACACTGAAGCTTTCTTT.

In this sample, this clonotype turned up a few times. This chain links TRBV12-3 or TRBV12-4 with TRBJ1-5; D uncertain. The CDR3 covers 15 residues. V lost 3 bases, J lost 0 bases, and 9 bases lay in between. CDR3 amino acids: CASSFSRNSNQPQHF. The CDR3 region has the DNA TGTGCCAGCAGTTTCTCCAGAAATAGCAATCAGCCCCAGCATTTT.

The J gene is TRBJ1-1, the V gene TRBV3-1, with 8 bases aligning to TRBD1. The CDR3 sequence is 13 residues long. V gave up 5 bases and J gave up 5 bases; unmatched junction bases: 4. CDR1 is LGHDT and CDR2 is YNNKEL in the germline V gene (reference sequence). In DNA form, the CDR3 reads TGTGCCAGCAGCGCCAGGGGGCAAACTGAAGCTTTCTTT. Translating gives CASSARGQTEAFF.

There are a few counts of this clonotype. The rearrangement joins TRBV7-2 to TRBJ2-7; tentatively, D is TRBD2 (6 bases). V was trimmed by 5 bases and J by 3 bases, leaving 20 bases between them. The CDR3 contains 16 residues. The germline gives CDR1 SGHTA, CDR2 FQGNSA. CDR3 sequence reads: CASSPFSVPGVYEQYF. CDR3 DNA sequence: TGTGCCAGCAGCCCCTTTTCGGTCCCGGGGGTCTACGAGCAGTACTTC.

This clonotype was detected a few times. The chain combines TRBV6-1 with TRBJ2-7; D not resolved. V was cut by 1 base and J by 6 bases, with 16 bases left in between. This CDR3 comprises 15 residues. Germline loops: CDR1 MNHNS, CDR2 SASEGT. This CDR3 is CASSEGGPGWREQYF. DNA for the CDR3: TGTGCCAGCAGTGAAGGTGGGCCAGGATGGCGCGAGCAGTACTTC.

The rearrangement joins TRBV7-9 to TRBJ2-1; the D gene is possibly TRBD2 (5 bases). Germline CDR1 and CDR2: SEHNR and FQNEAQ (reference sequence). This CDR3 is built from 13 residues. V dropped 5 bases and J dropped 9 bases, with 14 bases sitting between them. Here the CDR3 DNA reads TGTGCCAGCAGCCCAGGACTCCGATTTGAGCAGTTCTTC. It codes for CASSPGLRFEQFF.

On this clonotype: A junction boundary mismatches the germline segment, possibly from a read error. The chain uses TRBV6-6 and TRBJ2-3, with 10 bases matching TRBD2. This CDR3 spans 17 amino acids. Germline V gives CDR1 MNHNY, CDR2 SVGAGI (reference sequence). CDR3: CVSSYPAAGGPVDTQYF. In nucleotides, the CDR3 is TGTGTCAGCAGTTACCCTGCAGCGGGAGGGCCGGTAGATACGCAGTATTTT.

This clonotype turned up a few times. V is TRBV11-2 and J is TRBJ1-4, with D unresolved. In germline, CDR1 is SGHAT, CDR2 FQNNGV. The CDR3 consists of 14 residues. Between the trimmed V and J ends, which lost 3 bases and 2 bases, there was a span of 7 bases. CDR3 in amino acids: CASSFLGTNEKLFF. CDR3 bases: TGTGCCAGCAGCTTCCTGGGTACTAATGAAAAACTGTTTTTT.

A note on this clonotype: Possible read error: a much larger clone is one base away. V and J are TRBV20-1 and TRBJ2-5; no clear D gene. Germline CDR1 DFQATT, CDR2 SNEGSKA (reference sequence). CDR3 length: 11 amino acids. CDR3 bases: TGCAGGGCTACCAAGGGAGAGACCCAGTACTTC. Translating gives CRATKGETQYF.

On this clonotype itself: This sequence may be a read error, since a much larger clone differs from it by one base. CDR3 bases: TGCAGCGGAATGACTAGCGGGAAAAATGAGCAGTTCTTC. Protein product: CSGMTSGKNEQFF. The chain combines TRBV29-1 with TRBJ2-1, with 11 bases matching TRBD2. V lost 7 bases to trimming and J lost 7 bases; unmatched junction nucleotides: 6. CDR1 and CDR2 from the germline V gene are SQVTM and ANQGSEA. This CDR3 has 13 residues.

The CDR3 bases are TGTGCCAGCAGTTTTCTGCGAGTGAAGGGCCAAGAGACCCAGTACTTC. It codes for CASSFLRVKGQETQYF. The chain combines TRBV12-3 or TRBV12-4 with TRBJ2-5; D is ambiguous. This CDR3 is 16 amino acids long. V lost 3 bases to trimming and J lost 1 base, with 15 bases between them.

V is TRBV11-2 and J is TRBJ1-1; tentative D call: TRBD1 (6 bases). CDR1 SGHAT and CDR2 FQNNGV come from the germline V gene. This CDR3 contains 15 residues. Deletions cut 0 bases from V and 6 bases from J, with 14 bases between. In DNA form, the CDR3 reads TGTGCCAGCAGCTTAGAGGCAGGGGAAAGCTCTGAAGCTTTCTTT. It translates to CASSLEAGESSEAFF.